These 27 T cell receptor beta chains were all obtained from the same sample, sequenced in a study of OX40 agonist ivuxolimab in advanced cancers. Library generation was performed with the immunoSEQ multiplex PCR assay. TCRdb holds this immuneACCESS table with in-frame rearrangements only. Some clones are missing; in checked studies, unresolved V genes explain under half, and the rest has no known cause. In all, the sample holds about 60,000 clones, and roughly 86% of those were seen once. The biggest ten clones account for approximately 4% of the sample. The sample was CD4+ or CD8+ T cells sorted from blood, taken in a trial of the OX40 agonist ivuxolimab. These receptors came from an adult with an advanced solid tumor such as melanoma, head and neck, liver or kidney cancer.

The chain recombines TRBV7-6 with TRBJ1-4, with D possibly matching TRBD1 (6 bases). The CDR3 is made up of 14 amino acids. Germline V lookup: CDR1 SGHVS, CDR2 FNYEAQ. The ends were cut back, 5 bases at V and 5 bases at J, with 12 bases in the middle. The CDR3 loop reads CASSRTGANEKLFF. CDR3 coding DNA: TGTGCCAGCAGCCGAACGGGGGCAAATGAAAAACTGTTTTTT.

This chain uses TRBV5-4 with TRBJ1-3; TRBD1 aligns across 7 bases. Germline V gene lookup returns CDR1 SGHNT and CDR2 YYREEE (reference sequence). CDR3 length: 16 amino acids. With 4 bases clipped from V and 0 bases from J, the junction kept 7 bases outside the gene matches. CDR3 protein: CASSTGTAYSGNTIYF. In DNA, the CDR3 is TGTGCCAGCAGCACAGGGACAGCCTACTCTGGAAACACCATATATTTT.

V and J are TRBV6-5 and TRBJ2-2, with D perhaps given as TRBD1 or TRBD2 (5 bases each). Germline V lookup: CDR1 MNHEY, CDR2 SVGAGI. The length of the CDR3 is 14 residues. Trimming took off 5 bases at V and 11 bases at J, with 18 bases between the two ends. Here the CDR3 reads CASSREGTRRELFF. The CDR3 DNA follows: TGTGCCAGCAGTCGCGAGGGGACCAGGCGAGAGCTGTTTTTT.

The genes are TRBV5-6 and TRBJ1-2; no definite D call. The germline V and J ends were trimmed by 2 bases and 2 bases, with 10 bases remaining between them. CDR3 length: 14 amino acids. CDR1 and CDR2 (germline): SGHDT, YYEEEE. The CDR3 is CASSFQVPNYGYTF. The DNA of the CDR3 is TGTGCCAGCAGCTTTCAAGTACCAAACTATGGCTACACCTTC.

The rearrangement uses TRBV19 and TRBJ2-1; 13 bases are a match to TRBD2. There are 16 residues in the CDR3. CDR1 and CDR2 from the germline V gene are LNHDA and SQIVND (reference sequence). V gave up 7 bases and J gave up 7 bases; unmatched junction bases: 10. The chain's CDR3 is CASKRLGTSGVNEQFF. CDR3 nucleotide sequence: TGTGCCAGTAAGAGGTTGGGGACTAGCGGGGTTAATGAGCAGTTCTTC.

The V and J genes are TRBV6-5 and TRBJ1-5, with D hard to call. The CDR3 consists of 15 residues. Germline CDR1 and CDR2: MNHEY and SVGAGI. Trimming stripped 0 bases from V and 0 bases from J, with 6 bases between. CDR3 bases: TGTGCCAGCAGTTACTCGGAGGATAGCAATCAGCCCCAGCATTTT. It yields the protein CASSYSEDSNQPQHF.

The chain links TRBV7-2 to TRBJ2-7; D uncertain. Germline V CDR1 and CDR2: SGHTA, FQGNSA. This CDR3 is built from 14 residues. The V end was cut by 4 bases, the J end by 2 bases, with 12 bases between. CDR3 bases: TGTGCCAGCAGCTCATCCCCGGGTCCCTACGAGCAGTACTTC. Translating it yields CASSSSPGPYEQYF.

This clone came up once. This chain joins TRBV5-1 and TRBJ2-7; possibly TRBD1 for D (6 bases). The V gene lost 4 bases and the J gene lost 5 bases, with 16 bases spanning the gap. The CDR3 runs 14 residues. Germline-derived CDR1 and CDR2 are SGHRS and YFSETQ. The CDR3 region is CASSPGQTGHEQYF. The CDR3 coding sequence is TGCGCCAGCAGCCCTGGACAGACGGGCCACGAGCAGTACTTC.

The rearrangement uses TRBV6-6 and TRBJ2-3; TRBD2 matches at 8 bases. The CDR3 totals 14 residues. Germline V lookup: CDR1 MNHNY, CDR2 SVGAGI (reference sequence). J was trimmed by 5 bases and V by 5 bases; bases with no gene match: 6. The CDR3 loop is CASSRLAPGDTQYF. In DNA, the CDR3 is TGTGCCAGCAGTCGACTAGCGCCTGGAGATACGCAGTATTTT.

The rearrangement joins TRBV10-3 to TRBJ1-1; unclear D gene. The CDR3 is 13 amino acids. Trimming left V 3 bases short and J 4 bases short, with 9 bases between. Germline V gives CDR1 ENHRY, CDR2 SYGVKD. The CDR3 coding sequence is TGTGCCATCAGTGACCAGACCGGCACTGAAGCTTTCTTT. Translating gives CAISDQTGTEAFF.

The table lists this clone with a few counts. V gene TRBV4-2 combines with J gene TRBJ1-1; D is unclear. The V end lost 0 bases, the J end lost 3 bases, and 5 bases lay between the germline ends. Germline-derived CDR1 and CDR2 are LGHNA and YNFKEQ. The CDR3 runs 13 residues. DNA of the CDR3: TGTGCCAGCAGCCAAGACGGGGACACTGAAGCTTTCTTT. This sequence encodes CASSQDGDTEAFF.

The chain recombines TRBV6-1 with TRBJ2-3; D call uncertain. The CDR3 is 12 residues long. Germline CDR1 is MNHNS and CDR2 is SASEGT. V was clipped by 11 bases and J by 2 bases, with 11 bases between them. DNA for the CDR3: TGTGCCGTAGCATACTCCACAGATACGCAGTATTTT. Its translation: CAVAYSTDTQYF.

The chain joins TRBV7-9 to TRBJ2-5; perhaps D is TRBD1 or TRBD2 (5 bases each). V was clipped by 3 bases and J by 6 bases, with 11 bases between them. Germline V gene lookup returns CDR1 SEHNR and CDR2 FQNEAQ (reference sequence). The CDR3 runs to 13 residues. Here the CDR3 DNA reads TGTGCCAGCAGCTTTGGTCAGGGACAGACCCAGTACTTC. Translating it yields CASSFGQGQTQYF.

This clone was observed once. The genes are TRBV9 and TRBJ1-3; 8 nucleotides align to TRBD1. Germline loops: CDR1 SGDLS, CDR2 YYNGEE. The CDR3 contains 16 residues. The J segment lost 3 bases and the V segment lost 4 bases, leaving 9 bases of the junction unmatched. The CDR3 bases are TGTGCCAGCAGCCCCCCGCAGGGGGCGAGTGGAAACACCATATATTTT. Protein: CASSPPQGASGNTIYF.

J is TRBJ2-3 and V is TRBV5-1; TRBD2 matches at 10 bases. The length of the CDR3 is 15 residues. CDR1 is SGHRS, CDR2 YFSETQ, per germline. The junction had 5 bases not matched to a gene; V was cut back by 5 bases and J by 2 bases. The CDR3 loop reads CASSDTSGNTDTQYF. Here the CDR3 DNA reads TGCGCCAGCAGTGATACTAGCGGGAACACAGATACGCAGTATTTT.

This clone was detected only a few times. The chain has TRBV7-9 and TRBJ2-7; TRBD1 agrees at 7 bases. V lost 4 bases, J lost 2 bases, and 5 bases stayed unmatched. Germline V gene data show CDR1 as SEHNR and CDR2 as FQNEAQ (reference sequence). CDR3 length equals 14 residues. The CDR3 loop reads CASSSMGQTYEQYF. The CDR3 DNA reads TGTGCCAGCAGCTCAATGGGACAGACCTACGAGCAGTACTTC.

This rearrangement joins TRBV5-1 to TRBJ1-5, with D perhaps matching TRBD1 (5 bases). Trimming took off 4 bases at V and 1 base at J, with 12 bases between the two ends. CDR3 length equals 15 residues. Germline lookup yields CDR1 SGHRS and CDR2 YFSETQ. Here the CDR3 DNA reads TGCGCCAGCAGCCCGGGGACCTCAAGCAATCAGCCCCAGCATTTT. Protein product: CASSPGTSSNQPQHF.

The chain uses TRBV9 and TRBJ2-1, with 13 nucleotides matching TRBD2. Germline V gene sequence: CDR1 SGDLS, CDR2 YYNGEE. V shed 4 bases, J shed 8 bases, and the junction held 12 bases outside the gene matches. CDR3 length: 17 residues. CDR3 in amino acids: CASSPALTSGGRDEQFF. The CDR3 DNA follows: TGTGCCAGCAGCCCTGCTTTGACTAGCGGGGGGCGCGATGAGCAGTTCTTC.

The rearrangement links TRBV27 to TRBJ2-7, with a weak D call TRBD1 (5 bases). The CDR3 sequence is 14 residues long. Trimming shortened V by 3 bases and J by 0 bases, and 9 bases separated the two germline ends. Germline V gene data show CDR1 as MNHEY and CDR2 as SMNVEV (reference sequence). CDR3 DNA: TGTGCCAGCAGTTTTGGGGCCTCCTCCTACGAGCAGTACTTC. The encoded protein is CASSFGASSYEQYF.

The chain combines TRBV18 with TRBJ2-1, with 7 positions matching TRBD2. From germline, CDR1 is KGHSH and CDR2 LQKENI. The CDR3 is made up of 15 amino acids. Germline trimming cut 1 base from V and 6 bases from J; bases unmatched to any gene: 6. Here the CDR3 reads CASSPRTLALNEQFF. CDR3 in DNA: TGTGCCAGCTCACCACGTACACTAGCGCTCAATGAGCAGTTCTTC.

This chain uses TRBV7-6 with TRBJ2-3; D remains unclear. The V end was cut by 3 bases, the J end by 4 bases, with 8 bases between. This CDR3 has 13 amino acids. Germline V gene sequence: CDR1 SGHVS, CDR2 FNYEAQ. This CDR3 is CASSFLVADTQYF. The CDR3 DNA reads TGTGCCAGCAGCTTCCTAGTTGCAGATACGCAGTATTTT. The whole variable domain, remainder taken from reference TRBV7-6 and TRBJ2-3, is GAGVSQSPRYKVTKRGQDVALRCDPISGHVSLYWYRQALGQGPEFLTYFNYEAQQDKSGLPNDRFSAERPEGSISTLTIQRTEQRDSAMYRCASSFLVADTQYFGPGTRLTVL.

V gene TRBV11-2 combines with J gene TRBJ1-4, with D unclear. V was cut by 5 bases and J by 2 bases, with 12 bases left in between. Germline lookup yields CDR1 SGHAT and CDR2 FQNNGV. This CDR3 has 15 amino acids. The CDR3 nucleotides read TGTGCCAGCAGCACCGGAGTGGGGACTAATGAAAAACTGTTTTTT. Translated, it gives CASSTGVGTNEKLFF.

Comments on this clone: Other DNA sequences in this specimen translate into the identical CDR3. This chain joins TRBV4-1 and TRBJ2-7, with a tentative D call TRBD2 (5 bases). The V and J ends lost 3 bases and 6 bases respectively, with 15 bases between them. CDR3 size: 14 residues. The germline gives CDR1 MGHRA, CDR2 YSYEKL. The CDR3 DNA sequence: TGCGCCAGCAGCCAGAATCCGGGGTGGAGCGAGCAGTACTTC. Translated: CASSQNPGWSEQYF.

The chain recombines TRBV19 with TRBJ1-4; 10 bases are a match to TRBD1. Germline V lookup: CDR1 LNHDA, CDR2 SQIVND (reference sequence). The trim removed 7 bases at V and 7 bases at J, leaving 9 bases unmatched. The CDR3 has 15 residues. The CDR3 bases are TGTGCCAGTAACCGCCGACAGGGGGCGGGTGAAAAACTGTTTTTT. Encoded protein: CASNRRQGAGEKLFF.

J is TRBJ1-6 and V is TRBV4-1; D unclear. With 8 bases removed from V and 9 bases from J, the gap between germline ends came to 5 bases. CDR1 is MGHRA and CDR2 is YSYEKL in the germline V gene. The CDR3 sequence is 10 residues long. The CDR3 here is CASGLSPLHF. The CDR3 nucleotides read TGCGCCAGCGGACTTTCACCCCTCCACTTT.

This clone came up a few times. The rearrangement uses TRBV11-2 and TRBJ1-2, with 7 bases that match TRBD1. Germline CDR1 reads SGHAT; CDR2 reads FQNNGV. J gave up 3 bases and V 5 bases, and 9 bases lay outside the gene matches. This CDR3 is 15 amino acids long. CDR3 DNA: TGTGCCAGCAGCAGCTTTTGGAGGGGGCACTATGGCTACACCTTC. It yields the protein CASSSFWRGHYGYTF.

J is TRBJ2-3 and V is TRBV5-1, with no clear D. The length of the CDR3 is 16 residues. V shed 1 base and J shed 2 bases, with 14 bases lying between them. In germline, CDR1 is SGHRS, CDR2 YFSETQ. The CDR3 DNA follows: TGCGCCAGCAGCTTGAGGACCCGTCAACCCACAGATACGCAGTATTTT. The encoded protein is CASSLRTRQPTDTQYF.